This T cell receptor (beta chain) came from a study of shared clonotypes between healthy human individuals. Nashville, Tennessee was home to all donors, who were Caucasian adults. Per germline, CDR1 KGHSH and CDR2 LQKENI. Trimming pared 0 bases from V and 8 bases from J, leaving 15 bases between. The CDR3 has 15 amino acids. Roughly 200 ng DNA, 30,000 or so T cell genomes, went into each sorted-subset replicate PCR. Method: immunoSEQ multiplex PCR; TCRdb's copy keeps in-frame clones and lacks some. The profile shows fewer than 1.6 million clones, approximately 98.5% of them singletons. The V and J genes are TRBV18 and TRBJ2-3; D tentatively fits TRBD1 or TRBD2 (6 bases each). This clonotype was obtained from a man aged 25 to 45 in good health. The sequenced sample was naive CD4+ T cells sorted from blood. As to subset: CD45RA+ positively selected. The CDR3, as DNA: TGTGCCAGCTCACCACCGGGGGGCGGAAAGGGTACGCAGTATTTT. Its protein product is CASSPPGGGKGTQYF.